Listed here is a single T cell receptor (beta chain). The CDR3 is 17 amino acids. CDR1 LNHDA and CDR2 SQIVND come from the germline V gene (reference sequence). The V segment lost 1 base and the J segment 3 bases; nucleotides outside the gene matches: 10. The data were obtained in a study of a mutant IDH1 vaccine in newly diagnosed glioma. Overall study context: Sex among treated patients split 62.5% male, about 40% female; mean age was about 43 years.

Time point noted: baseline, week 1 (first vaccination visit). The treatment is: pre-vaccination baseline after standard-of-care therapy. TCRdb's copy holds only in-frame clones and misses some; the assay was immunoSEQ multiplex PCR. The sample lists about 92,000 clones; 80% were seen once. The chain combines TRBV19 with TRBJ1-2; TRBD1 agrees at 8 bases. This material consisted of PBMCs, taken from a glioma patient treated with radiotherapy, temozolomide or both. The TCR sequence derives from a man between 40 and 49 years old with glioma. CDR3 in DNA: TGTGCCAGTAGTATAGGGCCAGGGGGCGCGTATGACTATGGCTACACCTTC. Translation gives CASSIGPGGAYDYGYTF.